These 20 T cell receptor beta chains share one sample of origin, sequenced in a study of neurological immune-mediated disorders. Each CDR3 protein gets one entry after TCRdb re-called the 5' RACE reads with MiXCR. This sample has some 66,000 distinct CDR3 sequences, with 3.4% found just once. What was sequenced was PBMCs. Source of these receptors: a man in his forties with multiple sclerosis.

Only a few counts were recorded for this clonotype. The rearrangement joins TRBV6-6 to TRBJ1-6, with D hard to call. CDR1 is MNHNY, CDR2 SVGAGI, per germline (reference sequence). This CDR3 comprises 14 residues. The V gene lost 5 bases and the J gene lost 6 bases, with 11 bases spanning the gap. CDR3 sequence reads: CASSVLGSNSPLHF. The CDR3 bases are TGTGCCAGCAGTGTCCTGGGGAGTAATTCACCCCTCCACTTT.

This clonotype showed up many times. The CDR3 DNA reads TGTGCCAGCAGCTTCCAAGGTCTAGCGGGACCTCCTGGCGAGCAGTACTTC. It codes for CASSFQGLAGPPGEQYF. The chain couples TRBV7-3 to TRBJ2-7; 9 positions agree with TRBD2. The CDR3 loop spans 17 amino acids. Per the germline V gene, CDR1 is SGHTA and CDR2 is FQGTGA. Germline trimming cut 3 bases from V and 6 bases from J; bases unmatched to any gene: 15.

This clonotype appeared many times. The V and J genes are TRBV15 and TRBJ2-3; D remains ambiguous. CDR1 is LNHNV, CDR2 YYDKDF, per germline (reference sequence). The V gene lost 0 bases and the J gene lost 0 bases, with 7 bases spanning the gap. The CDR3 contains 15 residues. CDR3 loop: CATSREGDSTDTQYF. The CDR3 DNA follows: TGTGCCACCAGCAGAGAGGGCGATAGCACAGATACGCAGTATTTT.

V usage is TRBV14 and J usage is TRBJ2-4; 9 nucleotides align to TRBD2. The CDR3 runs 14 residues. Germline CDR1 reads SGHDN; CDR2 reads FVKESK. V was pared by 9 bases and J by 2 bases, with 5 bases of the junction left unmatched. CDR3 amino acids: CARREGESKNIQYF. Written as DNA, the CDR3 is TGTGCCAGGCGGGAGGGGGAGTCCAAAAACATTCAGTACTTC.

This clonotype has a count of ten or more. The chain joins TRBV10-2 to TRBJ2-2, with D perhaps assigned TRBD1 or TRBD2 (6 bases each). CDR3 length: 14 amino acids. In germline, CDR1 is WSHSY, CDR2 SAAADI. Trimming shortened V by 6 bases and J by 4 bases, and 12 bases separated the two germline ends. This CDR3 reads CASRGGRSTGELFF. The DNA for the CDR3 is TGCGCCAGCAGGGGGGGCCGTAGCACCGGGGAGCTGTTTTTT.

This clonotype was recorded at least ten times. This chain links TRBV20-1 with TRBJ1-2; D ambiguous. This CDR3 spans 13 amino acids. The V gene's germline CDR1 is DFQATT and CDR2 SNEGSKA (reference sequence). Trimming stripped 6 bases from V and 4 bases from J, with 15 bases between. CDR3 sequence (DNA): TGCAGTGCCCCCATGCCGGGTGGCTATGGCTACACCTTC. This translates into CSAPMPGGYGYTF.

The sample holds many counts of this clonotype. The chain employs TRBV2 and TRBJ1-6, with TRBD1 as a possible D gene (5 bases). Germline V lookup: CDR1 SNHLY, CDR2 FYNNEI. The CDR3 length is 15 residues. V lost 8 bases and J lost 3, with 14 bases in between. The CDR3 region is CASAPGGLYNSPLHF. The CDR3 DNA is TGTGCCAGCGCCCCCGGGGGACTCTATAATTCACCCCTCCACTTT.

At least ten counts were recorded for this clonotype. The rearrangement uses TRBV20-1 and TRBJ2-2; the D gene is possibly TRBD1 (6 bases). Germline V CDR1 and CDR2: DFQATT, SNEGSKA (reference sequence). The CDR3 length is 13 residues. V gave up 2 bases and J gave up 5 bases, with 9 bases separating them. The CDR3 nucleotides are TGCAGTGCTAGAACAGGGAATACCGGGGAGCTGTTTTTT. It codes for CSARTGNTGELFF.

This clonotype was picked up a small number of times. One base away lies a much larger clone, so this may be a sequencing read error. The V call is TRBV20-1, the J call TRBJ2-7; D is possibly TRBD1 (6 bases). Germline loops: CDR1 DFQATT, CDR2 SNEGSKA (reference sequence). This CDR3 contains 14 residues. Trimming pared 6 bases from V and 4 bases from J, leaving 19 bases between. The CDR3 loop is CSAGPGIRGYEQYF. The CDR3 region has the DNA TGCAGTGCAGGGCCCGGAATAAGGGGGTACGAGCAGTACTTC.

In this sample, this clonotype turned up a few times. An end of the junction does not agree with germline; a read error may underlie this. This chain uses TRBV7-9 with TRBJ1-1; D is undetermined. Germline V gene data show CDR1 as SEHNR and CDR2 as FQNEAQ (reference sequence). This CDR3 contains 12 residues. CDR3 sequence reads: CDSSPGNTEAFF. CDR3 DNA sequence: TGTGACAGCAGCCCAGGGAACACTGAAGCTTTCTTT.

This clonotype was seen many times. The chain has TRBV12-3 or TRBV12-4 and TRBJ1-5; 7 nucleotides agree with TRBD1. V dropped 5 bases and J dropped 1; count of bases not matched to a gene: 8. This CDR3 has 16 amino acids. The CDR3 reads CASSRQGIFSNQPQHF. The CDR3 bases are TGTGCCAGCAGTCGACAGGGTATCTTCAGCAATCAGCCCCAGCATTTT.

This clonotype was seen many times. The chain recombines TRBV5-1 with TRBJ2-7; TRBD1 matches at 12 bases. V lost 2 bases to trimming and J lost 2 bases; unmatched junction nucleotides: 11. Germline V CDR1 and CDR2: SGHRS, YFSETQ. The CDR3 totals 18 residues. CDR3 sequence reads: CASSLHPGQGASAYEQYF. CDR3 bases: TGCGCCAGCAGCTTACACCCGGGACAGGGGGCTTCGGCCTACGAGCAGTACTTC.

This clonotype was seen many times. This chain connects TRBV12-3 or TRBV12-4 to TRBJ1-1; tentatively, D is TRBD1 (5 bases). CDR3 length equals 12 residues. V dropped 3 bases and J dropped 4 bases, with 6 bases sitting between them. The CDR3 loop reads CASSFGGTEAFF. CDR3 DNA: TGTGCCAGCAGTTTCGGGGGCACTGAAGCTTTCTTT.

There are many counts of this clonotype. The CDR3 is CSARDRRRQALGDEQFF. The CDR3 DNA sequence: TGCAGTGCTAGAGATCGCCGGAGGCAGGCCCTCGGGGATGAGCAGTTCTTC. The rearrangement links TRBV20-1 to TRBJ2-1, with D perhaps matching TRBD2 (5 bases). Germline V gene sequence: CDR1 DFQATT, CDR2 SNEGSKA (reference sequence). Trimming cost V 0 bases and J 8 bases, with 23 bases left between them. The CDR3 sequence is 17 residues long.

This clonotype was seen repeatedly, ten times or more. The chain joins TRBV5-1 to TRBJ2-1, with D hard to call. Germline V lookup: CDR1 SGHRS, CDR2 YFSETQ. CDR3 size: 17 residues. Between the trimmed V and J ends, which lost 0 bases and 0 bases, there was a span of 13 bases. CDR3 in amino acids: CASSLANGRDSYNEQFF. The CDR3 DNA sequence: TGCGCCAGCAGCTTGGCCAACGGGCGAGACTCCTACAATGAGCAGTTCTTC.

Many counts were recorded for this clonotype. The chain recombines TRBV7-6 with TRBJ2-4; D is ambiguous. CDR1 is SGHVS, CDR2 FNYEAQ, per germline. The CDR3 covers 15 residues. V was trimmed by 0 bases and J by 7 bases, leaving 13 bases between them. CDR3: CASSLASKGSNIQYF. CDR3 DNA sequence: TGTGCCAGCAGCTTAGCGTCGAAAGGGTCTAACATTCAGTACTTC.

At least ten counts were recorded for this clonotype. This rearrangement joins TRBV7-9 to TRBJ2-7; D is perhaps TRBD2 (5 bases). CDR3 size: 16 residues. Deletions cut 4 bases from V and 7 bases from J, with 23 bases between. The germline V gene has CDR1 SEHNR and CDR2 FQNEAQ (reference sequence). Here the CDR3 DNA reads TGTGCCAGCAGCTCCCCTCCCGGACCGTCGCGGGTTGAGCAGTACTTC. Encoded protein: CASSSPPGPSRVEQYF.

This clonotype was picked up many times. One end of the junction is discordant with germline, which a read error may explain. This chain links TRBV20-1 with TRBJ1-1; 10 bases are a match to TRBD1. This CDR3 comprises 16 residues. CDR1 and CDR2 from the germline V gene are DFQATT and SNEGSKA (reference sequence). The CDR3 DNA reads TGCAGTGCAAGAGACAGGGGGCGAGTGTTTAACACTGAAGCTTTCTTT. It translates to CSARDRGRVFNTEAFF.

This clonotype appeared many times. This chain connects TRBV29-1 to TRBJ1-1; possibly TRBD1 for D (5 bases). The V gene lost 3 bases and the J gene lost 2 bases, with 16 bases spanning the gap. The CDR3 loop spans 15 amino acids. Germline V gene sequence: CDR1 SQVTM, CDR2 ANQGSEA. The CDR3 DNA reads as TGCAGCGTTGACTCCCGGGACGCCGATAACACTGAAGCTTTCTTT. This sequence encodes CSVDSRDADNTEAFF.

This clonotype was picked up many times. The gene calls are TRBV12-3 or TRBV12-4 and TRBJ2-1, with TRBD2 matching over 9 bases. The CDR3 has 15 amino acids. Trimming cost V 6 bases and J 6 bases; bases outside gene matches: 9. The CDR3 coding sequence is TGTGCCAGCAGACTAGCGGGCCAAGGAGGCAATGAGCAGTTCTTC. This codes for CASRLAGQGGNEQFF.